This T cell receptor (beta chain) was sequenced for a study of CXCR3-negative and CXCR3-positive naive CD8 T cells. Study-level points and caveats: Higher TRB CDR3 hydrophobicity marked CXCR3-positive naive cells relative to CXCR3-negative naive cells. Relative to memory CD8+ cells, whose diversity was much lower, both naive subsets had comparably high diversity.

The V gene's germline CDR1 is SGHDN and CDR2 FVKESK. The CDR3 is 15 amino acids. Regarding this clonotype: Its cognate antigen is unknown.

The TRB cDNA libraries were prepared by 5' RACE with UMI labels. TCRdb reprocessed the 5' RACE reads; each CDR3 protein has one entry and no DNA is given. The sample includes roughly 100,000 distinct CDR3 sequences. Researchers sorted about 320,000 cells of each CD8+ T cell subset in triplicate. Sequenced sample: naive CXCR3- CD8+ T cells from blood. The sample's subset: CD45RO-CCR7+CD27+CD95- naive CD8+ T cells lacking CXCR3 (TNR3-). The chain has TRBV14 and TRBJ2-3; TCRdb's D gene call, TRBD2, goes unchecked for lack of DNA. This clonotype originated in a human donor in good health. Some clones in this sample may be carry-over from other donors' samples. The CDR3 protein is CASSRRTSGTDTQYF.